This is a list of T cell receptor beta chains from one sample in a study of blood T cell repertoires in COVID-19. Measured with immunoSEQ multiplex PCR; TCRdb has only the in-frame clones, and not every one. The table shows 250,000 to 300,000 clones, with 75% to 90% occurring only once. Source material: peripheral blood. The receptors were gathered from a man between 25 and 39 years old with active or convalescent COVID-19. Both conserved end residues are part of each CDR3. D genes are given only for firm matches. Not all rows give a size; the values are once, few, many and, for expanded clones, a class.

d_call: .; clone_size: .; j_call: TRBJ2-2; v_call: TRBV11-2; cdr3_nt: TGTGCCAGCAGCTACGCGGGGACGATGAACACCGGGGAGCTGTTTTTT; cdr3_aa: CASSYAGTMNTGELFF
d_call: .; clone_size: .; j_call: TRBJ1-2; v_call: TRBV24-1; cdr3_nt: TGTGCCACCAGTGAGGGAGGGTTTGGCTACACCTTC; cdr3_aa: CATSEGGFGYTF
d_call: TRBD1; clone_size: .; j_call: TRBJ2-2; v_call: TRBV25-1; cdr3_nt: TGTGCCAGCACCGACAGGGGTGGGGGCGGGGAGCTGTTTTTT; cdr3_aa: CASTDRGGGGELFF
d_call: .; clone_size: .; j_call: TRBJ1-2; v_call: TRBV11-2; cdr3_nt: TGTGCCAGCAGCTTATCGTGGGAGTCAAGGGTCTATGGCTACACCTTC; cdr3_aa: CASSLSWESRVYGYTF
d_call: TRBD1; clone_size: few; j_call: TRBJ1-3; v_call: TRBV2; cdr3_nt: TGTGCCAGCAGTGAACCACCGGGACAGGGTTGGGTAAACACCATATATTTT; cdr3_aa: CASSEPPGQGWVNTIYF
d_call: TRBD1; clone_size: .; j_call: TRBJ1-2; v_call: TRBV30; cdr3_nt: TGTGCCTGGAAAGGGACAGGTACTCGGAACGGCTACACCTTC; cdr3_aa: CAWKGTGTRNGYTF
d_call: TRBD2; clone_size: .; j_call: TRBJ2-1; v_call: TRBV27; cdr3_nt: TGTGCCAGCAGACGAGATAGCGGGGGGATTGGGGATGAGCAGTTCTTC; cdr3_aa: CASRRDSGGIGDEQFF
d_call: TRBD1; clone_size: .; j_call: TRBJ1-4; v_call: TRBV2; cdr3_nt: TGTGCCAGCAGTGAAGACAGGGGTCGCGAAAAACTGTTTTTT; cdr3_aa: CASSEDRGREKLFF
d_call: TRBD1; clone_size: .; j_call: TRBJ2-2; v_call: TRBV7-8; cdr3_nt: TGTGCCAGCAGCTTTAGGACAGGGGGGCCCGGGGAGCTGTTTTTT; cdr3_aa: CASSFRTGGPGELFF
d_call: .; clone_size: .; j_call: TRBJ1-3; v_call: TRBV21-1; cdr3_nt: TGTGCCAGCAGCAGGGCAAATTTTATAGGGGCTGGAAACACCATATATTTT; cdr3_aa: CASSRANFIGAGNTIYF
d_call: .; clone_size: .; j_call: TRBJ2-7; v_call: TRBV4-2; cdr3_nt: TGTGCCAGCAGCCAAGAAGGAGGTAGCGTCTACGAGCAGTACTTC; cdr3_aa: CASSQEGGSVYEQYF
d_call: .; clone_size: few; j_call: TRBJ1-1; v_call: TRBV12-3/TRBV12-4; cdr3_nt: TGTGCCAGCAGTTCTCAGGGGTGGGCTGAAGCTTTCTTT; cdr3_aa: CASSSQGWAEAFF
d_call: .; clone_size: .; j_call: TRBJ1-2; v_call: TRBV6-5; cdr3_nt: TGTGCCAGCAGAAGAGGGGGAAGTAACGGCTACACCTTC; cdr3_aa: CASRRGGSNGYTF
d_call: .; clone_size: once; j_call: TRBJ1-5; v_call: TRBV15; cdr3_nt: TGTGCCACCAGCAGAGATTTAGGAGGTAATCAGCCCCAGCATTTT; cdr3_aa: CATSRDLGGNQPQHF
d_call: TRBD1; clone_size: once; j_call: TRBJ1-4; v_call: TRBV2; cdr3_nt: TGTGCCAGCATCCGGGGCGAGGGGGCTGGAGAAAAACTGTTTTTT; cdr3_aa: CASIRGEGAGEKLFF
d_call: TRBD2; clone_size: .; j_call: TRBJ2-7; v_call: TRBV13; cdr3_nt: TGTGCCAGCAGCTTAGGGGGGGGACTAGCGGGACCCTACGAGCAGTACTTC; cdr3_aa: CASSLGGGLAGPYEQYF
d_call: TRBD1; clone_size: .; j_call: TRBJ2-2; v_call: TRBV6-6; cdr3_nt: TGTGCCAGCAGCCGAAGGGGGACAGGGGGCGGTCCGGGCACCGGGGAGCTGTTTTTT; cdr3_aa: CASSRRGTGGGPGTGELFF
d_call: .; clone_size: .; j_call: TRBJ2-3; v_call: TRBV7-9; cdr3_nt: TGTGCCAGCAGTCCTGACAGTAGCACAGATACGCAGTATTTT; cdr3_aa: CASSPDSSTDTQYF
d_call: TRBD2; clone_size: .; j_call: TRBJ2-7; v_call: TRBV3-1/TRBV3-2; cdr3_nt: TGTGCCAGCAGCCAAGATCTTACCGGGGGGAGCTCCTACGAGCAGTACTTC; cdr3_aa: CASSQDLTGGSSYEQYF
d_call: .; clone_size: .; j_call: TRBJ2-2; v_call: TRBV5-5; cdr3_nt: TGTGCCAGCAGCTTGAGGGGCGCCGACACCGGGGAGCTGTTTTTT; cdr3_aa: CASSLRGADTGELFF
d_call: .; clone_size: .; j_call: TRBJ1-3; v_call: TRBV5-1; cdr3_nt: TGCGCCAGCAGCCCGGACAGCGTAACTGGAAACACCATATATTTT; cdr3_aa: CASSPDSVTGNTIYF
d_call: .; clone_size: .; j_call: TRBJ1-1; v_call: TRBV10-3; cdr3_nt: TGTGCCATCCAAAGTCCGGGGAACACTGAAGCTTTCTTT; cdr3_aa: CAIQSPGNTEAFF
d_call: .; clone_size: .; j_call: TRBJ1-1; v_call: TRBV30; cdr3_nt: TGTGCCTGGAAACGCGGATCGGGGGTGAACACTGAAGCTTTCTTT; cdr3_aa: CAWKRGSGVNTEAFF
d_call: .; clone_size: .; j_call: TRBJ1-2; v_call: TRBV6-2/TRBV6-3; cdr3_nt: TGTGCCAGCAGTCTGTACGGTTTTAACTATGGCTACACCTTC; cdr3_aa: CASSLYGFNYGYTF
d_call: TRBD2; clone_size: .; j_call: TRBJ2-5; v_call: TRBV6-1; cdr3_nt: TGTGCCAGCAGTGAAAGCGGGGGAGAAGAGACCCAGTACTTC; cdr3_aa: CASSESGGEETQYF
d_call: TRBD2; clone_size: .; j_call: TRBJ2-7; v_call: TRBV29-1; cdr3_nt: TGCAGCGTCGCTGGACTAGCGCTGTACGAGCAGTACTTC; cdr3_aa: CSVAGLALYEQYF
d_call: .; clone_size: .; j_call: TRBJ1-1; v_call: TRBV2; cdr3_nt: TGTGCCAGCAGGGAGACAGAAATGAACACTGAAGCTTTCTTT; cdr3_aa: CASRETEMNTEAFF
d_call: TRBD2; clone_size: .; j_call: TRBJ2-5; v_call: TRBV3-1/TRBV3-2; cdr3_nt: TGTGCCAGCAGCCAGGAGAGCGGGGGGCCGGTCAGAGAGACCCAGTACTTC; cdr3_aa: CASSQESGGPVRETQYF
d_call: TRBD1; clone_size: .; j_call: TRBJ2-7; v_call: TRBV6-2/TRBV6-3; cdr3_nt: TGTGCCAGCAGCGCCGCGGGACAGGGGGCCTACGAGCAGTACTTC; cdr3_aa: CASSAAGQGAYEQYF
d_call: .; clone_size: .; j_call: TRBJ1-5; v_call: TRBV5-4; cdr3_nt: TGTGCCAGCAGCTTGGGACTTAGCAATCAGCCCCAGCATTTT; cdr3_aa: CASSLGLSNQPQHF
d_call: .; clone_size: .; j_call: TRBJ2-7; v_call: TRBV7-6; cdr3_nt: TGTGCCAGCAGCTTAGCTTTCAGTTTCGGGGATCCGTACTTC; cdr3_aa: CASSLAFSFGDPYF
d_call: TRBD1; clone_size: .; j_call: TRBJ1-6; v_call: TRBV11-3; cdr3_nt: TGTGCCAGCAGCGACGGACAGGTGAATTCACCCCTCCACTTT; cdr3_aa: CASSDGQVNSPLHF
d_call: .; clone_size: .; j_call: TRBJ1-4; v_call: TRBV7-2; cdr3_nt: TGTGCCAGCAGCTTAGAGGCGGCAGGGGCTGGGGAAAAACTGTTTTTT; cdr3_aa: CASSLEAAGAGEKLFF
d_call: TRBD1; clone_size: few; j_call: TRBJ1-2; v_call: TRBV27; cdr3_nt: TGTGCCAGCAGTTTAGGTACAGGGGGGACCTATGGCTACACCTTC; cdr3_aa: CASSLGTGGTYGYTF
d_call: .; clone_size: .; j_call: TRBJ1-2; v_call: TRBV7-2; cdr3_nt: TGTGCCAGCAGCTCAGGACAGATTCCCTATGGCTACACCTTC; cdr3_aa: CASSSGQIPYGYTF
d_call: TRBD1; clone_size: .; j_call: TRBJ2-1; v_call: TRBV9; cdr3_nt: TGTGCCAGCAGCGTAACCGGGACAGGGGGCATGGATGAGCAGTTCTTC; cdr3_aa: CASSVTGTGGMDEQFF
d_call: .; clone_size: .; j_call: TRBJ1-6; v_call: TRBV19; cdr3_nt: TGTGCCAGCACCGAAGGCGGGGTTTACAATTCACCCCTCCACTTT; cdr3_aa: CASTEGGVYNSPLHF
d_call: .; clone_size: .; j_call: TRBJ2-5; v_call: TRBV9; cdr3_nt: TGTGCCAGCAGCGTAGGCGGCGGAGCTCGGGAGACCCAGTACTTC; cdr3_aa: CASSVGGGARETQYF
d_call: .; clone_size: once; j_call: TRBJ2-3; v_call: TRBV2; cdr3_nt: TGTGCCAGCGAAGGTAGCGCAGATACGCAGTATTTT; cdr3_aa: CASEGSADTQYF
d_call: TRBD1; clone_size: .; j_call: TRBJ1-6; v_call: TRBV3-1/TRBV3-2; cdr3_nt: TGTGCCAGCAGCCTTGGACAGGCTGGACATTCACCCCTCCACTTT; cdr3_aa: CASSLGQAGHSPLHF